This passage covers 11 T cell receptor beta chains from one sample sequenced in a study of blood T cell repertoires in COVID-19. Data came from immunoSEQ multiplex PCR; TCRdb stores just in-frame clones and leaves some out. The sample has 250,000 or so clones; 90% to 95% are singletons. The specimen sequenced was PBMCs or T cells enriched from blood (not recorded which). These receptors were obtained from a human donor in a cohort exposed to, infected with or recovered from COVID-19 (not recorded which). The donor label of this sample is uncertain.

The chain uses TRBV5-1 and TRBJ2-3, with 10 nucleotides matching TRBD1. This CDR3 is 15 amino acids long. Germline V CDR1 and CDR2: SGHRS, YFSETQ. V shed 3 bases and J 6 bases; nucleotides not matched to a gene: 7. The CDR3 DNA follows: TGCGCCAGCAGCTCCGGGACAGGGGAGCAGGATACGCAGTATTTT. Translation: CASSSGTGEQDTQYF.

This CDR3 reads CASSEIGVYGYTF. The CDR3 DNA reads TGTGCCAGCAGCGAAATAGGAGTCTATGGCTACACCTTC. The chain is built from TRBV21-1 and TRBJ1-2. TRBV21-1 is classified as a pseudogene. This CDR3 has 13 amino acids.

The chain uses TRBV5-4 and TRBJ2-3; 9 bases fit TRBD2. The CDR3 covers 15 residues. With V trimmed by 4 bases and J by 2 bases, 5 bases remained unmatched. Germline values: CDR1 SGHNT, CDR2 YYREEE (reference sequence). In DNA, the CDR3 is TGTGCCAGCAGCCGAGCGGGGGGCGCCACAGATACGCAGTATTTT. Its translation is CASSRAGGATDTQYF.

This chain uses TRBV7-3 with TRBJ1-2; possibly TRBD1 for D (5 bases). Germline V gene sequence: CDR1 SGHTA, CDR2 FQGTGA. The V end was cut by 6 bases, the J end by 1 base, with 15 bases between. The CDR3 is made up of 15 amino acids. CDR3 in amino acids: CASRAKGAFNYGYTF. The CDR3 DNA sequence: TGTGCCAGCAGGGCTAAAGGGGCTTTTAACTATGGCTACACCTTC.

The genes are TRBV19 and TRBJ1-1, with D possibly matching TRBD1 (5 bases). The CDR3 sequence is 15 residues long. In germline, CDR1 is LNHDA, CDR2 SQIVND (reference sequence). V lost 1 base and J 3 bases, leaving 12 bases between the germline ends. CDR3 sequence reads: CASSIGHQGYTEAFF. CDR3 sequence (DNA): TGTGCCAGTAGTATAGGGCACCAGGGCTACACTGAAGCTTTCTTT.

The gene calls are TRBV5-6 and TRBJ2-1; maybe TRBD1 (6 bases). The CDR3 runs to 15 residues. Germline values: CDR1 SGHDT, CDR2 YYEEEE. Trimming cost V 3 bases and J 4 bases, with 14 bases left between them. CDR3 nucleotide sequence: TGTGCCAGCAGCTCCACACAAAGGGGGTACAATGAGCAGTTCTTC. The encoded protein is CASSSTQRGYNEQFF.

The V and J genes are TRBV4-1 and TRBJ1-5; 8 nucleotides align to TRBD1. The V segment lost 4 bases and the J segment 5 bases; nucleotides outside the gene matches: 7. In germline, CDR1 is MGHRA, CDR2 YSYEKL. The CDR3 totals 15 residues. Here the CDR3 reads CASSPGQGGHQPQHF. The DNA for the CDR3 is TGCGCCAGCAGCCCCGGACAGGGAGGCCATCAGCCCCAGCATTTT.

V is TRBV30 and J is TRBJ1-6, with 9 bases that match TRBD1. V lost 2 bases to trimming and J lost 9 bases; unmatched junction nucleotides: 5. CDR3 length: 14 amino acids. The V gene's germline CDR1 is GTSNPN and CDR2 SVGIG (reference sequence). The CDR3 DNA follows: TGTGCCTGGAGTAAAGGACAGGGGATTTCACCCCTCCACTTT. It codes for CAWSKGQGISPLHF. Full variable domain (missing parts from reference TRBV30 and TRBJ1-6): SQTIHQWPATLVQPVGSPLSLECTVEGTSNPNLYWYRQAAGRGLQLLFYSVGIGQISSEVPQNLSASRPQDRQFILSSKKLLLSDSGFYLCAWSKGQGISPLHFGNGTRLTVT.

The table lists this clone with a few counts. V and J are TRBV4-1 and TRBJ2-6, with D unresolved. Trimming stripped 1 base from V and 4 bases from J, with 8 bases between. The germline gives CDR1 MGHRA, CDR2 YSYEKL. This CDR3 has 15 amino acids. The CDR3 DNA is TGCGCCAGCAGCCAAGTCTCCGTCGGGGCCAACGTCCTGACTTTC. Residues: CASSQVSVGANVLTF.

The rearrangement uses TRBV9 and TRBJ1-1; 7 bases are shared with TRBD1. The germline V gene encodes CDR1 SGDLS and CDR2 YYNGEE. Trimming took 0 bases from V and 1 from J; bases not matched to a gene: 3. CDR3 length: 15 residues. This CDR3 is CASSVGHRGNTEAFF. The CDR3 coding sequence is TGTGCCAGCAGCGTAGGTCACAGGGGGAACACTGAAGCTTTCTTT.

This clone was counted once. The rearrangement uses TRBV19 and TRBJ1-3, with D tentatively TRBD1 (6 bases). Germline V lookup: CDR1 LNHDA, CDR2 SQIVND (reference sequence). V shed 10 bases and J shed 0 bases, with 10 bases lying between them. The CDR3 covers 13 residues. The CDR3 DNA follows: TGTGCCACAGACAGGTACTCTGGAAACACCATATATTTT. As protein: CATDRYSGNTIYF.